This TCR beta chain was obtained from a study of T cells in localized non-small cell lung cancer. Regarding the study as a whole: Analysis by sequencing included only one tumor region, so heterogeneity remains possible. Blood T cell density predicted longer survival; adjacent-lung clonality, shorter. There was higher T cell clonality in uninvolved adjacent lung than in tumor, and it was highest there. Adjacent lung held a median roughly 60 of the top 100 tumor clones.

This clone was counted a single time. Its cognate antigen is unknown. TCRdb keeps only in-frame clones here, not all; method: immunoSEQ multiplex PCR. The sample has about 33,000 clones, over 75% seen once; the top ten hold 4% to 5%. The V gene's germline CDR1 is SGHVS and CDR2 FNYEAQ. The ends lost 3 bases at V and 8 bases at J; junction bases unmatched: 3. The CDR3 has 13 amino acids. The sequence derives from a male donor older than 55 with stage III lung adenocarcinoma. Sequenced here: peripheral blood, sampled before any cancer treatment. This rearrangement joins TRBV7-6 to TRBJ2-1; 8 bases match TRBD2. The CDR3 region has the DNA TGTGCCAGCAGCTTCAGCGGGGGCTATGAGCAGTTCTTC. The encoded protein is CASSFSGGYEQFF.